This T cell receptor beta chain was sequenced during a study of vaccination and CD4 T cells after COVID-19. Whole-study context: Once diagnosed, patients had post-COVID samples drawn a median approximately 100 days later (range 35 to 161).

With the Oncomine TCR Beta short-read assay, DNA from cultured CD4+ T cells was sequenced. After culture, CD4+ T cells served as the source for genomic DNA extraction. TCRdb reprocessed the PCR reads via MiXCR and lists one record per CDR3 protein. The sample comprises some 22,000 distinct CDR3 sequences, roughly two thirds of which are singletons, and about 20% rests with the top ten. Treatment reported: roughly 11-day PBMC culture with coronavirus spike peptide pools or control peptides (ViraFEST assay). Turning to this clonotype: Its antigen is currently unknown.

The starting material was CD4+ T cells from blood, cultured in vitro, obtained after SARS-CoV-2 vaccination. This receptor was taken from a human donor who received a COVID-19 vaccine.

The CDR3 DNA is TGCGCCAGCAGCTTGGAAGGGAGCTATGGCTACACCTTC. Translating it yields CASSLEGSYGYTF. The chain joins TRBV5-1 to TRBJ1-2; D is uncertain. The CDR3 is 13 residues long. The germline V gene has CDR1 SGHRS and CDR2 YFSETQ. V lost 0 bases to trimming and J lost 4 bases, with 7 bases between them.